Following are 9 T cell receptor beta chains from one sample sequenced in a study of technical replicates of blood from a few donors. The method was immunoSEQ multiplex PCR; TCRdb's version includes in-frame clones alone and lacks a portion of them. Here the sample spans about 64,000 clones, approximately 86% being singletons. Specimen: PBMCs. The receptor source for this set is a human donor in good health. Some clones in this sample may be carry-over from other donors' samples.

CDR3 nucleotide sequence: TGTGCCAGCACCCTTTACAGGGGTACTGAAGCTTTCTTT. Residues: CASTLYRGTEAFF. This chain links TRBV7-2 with TRBJ1-1; 7 bases are shared with TRBD1. The CDR3 has 13 amino acids. The V gene's germline CDR1 is SGHTA and CDR2 FQGNSA. V lost 7 bases and J lost 5; bases outside the gene matches: 7. Variable domain in full (rest from reference TRBV7-2 and TRBJ1-1): GAGVSQSPSNKVTEKGKDVELRCDPISGHTALYWYRQSLGQGLEFLIYFQGNSAPDKSGLPSDRFSAERTGGSVSTLTIQRTQQEDSAVYLCASTLYRGTEAFFGQGTRLTVV.

CDR3 loop: CASSQDTGTLDYNEQFF. Here the CDR3 DNA reads TGTGCCAGCAGCCAGGATACCGGGACACTGGACTACAATGAGCAGTTCTTC. The rearrangement links TRBV4-2 to TRBJ2-1; D may be TRBD1 (6 bases). Trimming left V 3 bases short and J 3 bases short, with 18 bases between. Germline loops: CDR1 LGHNA, CDR2 YNFKEQ. The CDR3 sequence is 17 residues long.

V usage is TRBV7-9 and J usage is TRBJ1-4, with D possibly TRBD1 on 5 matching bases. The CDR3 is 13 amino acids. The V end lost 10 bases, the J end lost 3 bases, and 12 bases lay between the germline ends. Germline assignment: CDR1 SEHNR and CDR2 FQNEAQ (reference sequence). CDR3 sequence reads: CAIPRTPNEKLFF. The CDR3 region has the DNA TGTGCCATCCCGAGGACACCTAATGAAAAACTGTTTTTT.

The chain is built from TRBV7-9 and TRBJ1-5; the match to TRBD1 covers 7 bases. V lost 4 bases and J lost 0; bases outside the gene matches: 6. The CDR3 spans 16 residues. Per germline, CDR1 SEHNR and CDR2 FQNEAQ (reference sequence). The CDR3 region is CASSSGQLYSNQPQHF. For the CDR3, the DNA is TGTGCCAGCAGCTCGGGACAGCTTTATAGCAATCAGCCCCAGCATTTT.

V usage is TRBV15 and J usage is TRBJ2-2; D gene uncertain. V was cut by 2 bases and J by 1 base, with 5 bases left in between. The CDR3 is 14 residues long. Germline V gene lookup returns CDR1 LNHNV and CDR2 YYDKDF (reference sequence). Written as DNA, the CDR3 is TGTGCCACCAGCAGACGTATGAACACCGGGGAGCTGTTTTTT. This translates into CATSRRMNTGELFF. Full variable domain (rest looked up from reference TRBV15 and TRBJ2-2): DAMVIQNPRYQVTQFGKPVTLSCSQTLNHNVMYWYQQKSSQAPKLLFHYYDKDFNNEADTPDNFQSRRPNTSFCFLDIRSPGLGDTAMYLCATSRRMNTGELFFGEGSRLTVL.

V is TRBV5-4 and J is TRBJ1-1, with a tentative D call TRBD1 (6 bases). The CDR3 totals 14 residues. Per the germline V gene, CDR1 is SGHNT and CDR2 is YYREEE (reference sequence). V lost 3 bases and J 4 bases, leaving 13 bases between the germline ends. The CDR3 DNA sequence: TGTGCCAGCAGCTCACAACAGGGATCCACTGAAGCTTTCTTT. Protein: CASSSQQGSTEAFF.

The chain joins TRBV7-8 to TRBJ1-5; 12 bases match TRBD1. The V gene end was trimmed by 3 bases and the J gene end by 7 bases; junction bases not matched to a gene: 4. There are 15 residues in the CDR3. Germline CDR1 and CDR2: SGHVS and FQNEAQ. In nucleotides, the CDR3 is TGTGCCAGCAGCTTGGGGACAGGGGGCAGCCAGCCCCAGCATTTT. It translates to CASSLGTGGSQPQHF.

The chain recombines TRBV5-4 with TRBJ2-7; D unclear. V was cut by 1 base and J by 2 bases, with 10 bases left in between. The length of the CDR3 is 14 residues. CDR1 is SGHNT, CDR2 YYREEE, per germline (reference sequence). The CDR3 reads CASSLNENPYEQYF. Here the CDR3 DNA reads TGTGCCAGCAGCTTGAACGAGAACCCCTACGAGCAGTACTTC. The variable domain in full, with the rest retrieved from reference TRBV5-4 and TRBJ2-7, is ETGVTQSPTHLIKTRGQQVTLRCSSQSGHNTVSWYQQALGQGPQFIFQYYREEENGRGNFPPRFSGLQFPNYSSELNVNALELDDSALYLCASSLNENPYEQYFGPGTRLTVT.

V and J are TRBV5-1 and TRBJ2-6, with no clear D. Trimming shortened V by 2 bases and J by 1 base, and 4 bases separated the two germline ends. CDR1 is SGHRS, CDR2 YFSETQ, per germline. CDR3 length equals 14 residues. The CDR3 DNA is TGCGCCAGCAGCTTTTCGTCTGGGGCCAACGTCCTGACTTTC. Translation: CASSFSSGANVLTF.